This is a list of T cell receptor beta chains from one sample in a study of shared clonotypes between healthy human individuals. Method: immunoSEQ multiplex PCR; TCRdb's copy keeps in-frame clones and lacks some. The profile shows some 1.1 million clones, roughly 80% of them singletons. Sequencing was carried out using memory CD4+ T cells from PBMCs. These receptors were taken from a man in his late teens or twenties in good health. Some clones in this sample may be carry-over from other donors' samples. Both conserved end residues are part of each CDR3. Fields, in order: J gene, V gene, D gene, clone size, CDR3 protein, CDR3 DNA. D genes are given only for firm matches. Not every row has a clone size; where given, it reads once, few, many or a size class.

j_call: TRBJ2-3
v_call: TRBV28
d_call: TRBD2
clone_size: NA
cdr3_aa: CASRPAGSTDTQYF
cdr3_nt: TGTGCCAGCCGCCCAGCGGGATCCACAGATACGCAGTATTTT

j_call: TRBJ2-5
v_call: TRBV29-1
d_call: TRBD2
clone_size: NA
cdr3_aa: CSGGSGETQYF
cdr3_nt: TGCAGCGGCGGGAGTGGGGAGACCCAGTACTTC

j_call: TRBJ2-5
v_call: TRBV5-1
d_call: NA
clone_size: NA
cdr3_aa: CASSLFASGQETQYF
cdr3_nt: TGCGCCAGCAGCTTGTTCGCAAGCGGGCAAGAGACCCAGTACTTC

j_call: TRBJ1-4
v_call: TRBV12-5
d_call: NA
clone_size: NA
cdr3_aa: CASGFRHPATNEKLFF
cdr3_nt: TGTGCTAGTGGTTTTCGGCACCCTGCAACTAATGAAAAACTGTTTTTT

j_call: TRBJ2-1
v_call: TRBV27
d_call: TRBD1
clone_size: NA
cdr3_aa: CASTGQGYNEQFF
cdr3_nt: TGTGCCAGCACCGGACAGGGGTACAATGAGCAGTTCTTC

j_call: TRBJ2-7
v_call: TRBV7-6
d_call: TRBD1
clone_size: NA
cdr3_aa: CASSSRTGFYEQYF
cdr3_nt: TGTGCCAGCAGCTCGAGGACAGGTTTCTACGAGCAGTACTTC

j_call: TRBJ2-3
v_call: TRBV28
d_call: TRBD2
clone_size: NA
cdr3_aa: CASSQTSGRAGTQYF
cdr3_nt: TGTGCCAGCAGCCAGACTAGCGGGAGGGCCGGGACGCAGTATTTT

j_call: TRBJ1-2
v_call: TRBV4-3
d_call: NA
clone_size: NA
cdr3_aa: CASRQGQGVYGYTF
cdr3_nt: TGCGCCAGCAGACAAGGTCAGGGAGTCTATGGCTACACCTTC

j_call: TRBJ1-2
v_call: TRBV28
d_call: TRBD1
clone_size: few
cdr3_aa: CASSSGTGNYGYTF
cdr3_nt: TGTGCCAGCAGTTCCGGGACAGGGAACTATGGCTACACCTTC

j_call: TRBJ1-5
v_call: TRBV6-5
d_call: NA
clone_size: once
cdr3_aa: CASSTTRVQPQHF
cdr3_nt: TGTGCCAGCAGTACGACCAGGGTCCAGCCCCAGCATTTT

j_call: TRBJ1-5
v_call: TRBV7-2
d_call: NA
clone_size: NA
cdr3_aa: CASSLGGQGSNQPQHF
cdr3_nt: TGTGCCAGCAGCTTAGGCGGCCAGGGTAGCAATCAGCCCCAGCATTTT

j_call: TRBJ2-3
v_call: TRBV5-1
d_call: NA
clone_size: NA
cdr3_aa: CASSVGNGDTQYF
cdr3_nt: TGCGCCAGCAGCGTGGGGAACGGAGATACGCAGTATTTT

j_call: TRBJ2-7
v_call: TRBV5-4
d_call: TRBD2
clone_size: once
cdr3_aa: CASSSPSGTLYEQYF
cdr3_nt: TGTGCCAGCAGCTCCCCTAGCGGGACACTCTACGAGCAGTACTTC

j_call: TRBJ2-1
v_call: TRBV11-1
d_call: TRBD2
clone_size: NA
cdr3_aa: CASSHIREGHNEQFF
cdr3_nt: TGTGCCAGCAGTCACATAAGGGAGGGTCACAATGAGCAGTTCTTC

j_call: TRBJ2-6
v_call: TRBV28
d_call: NA
clone_size: NA
cdr3_aa: CASSPGGSGANVLTF
cdr3_nt: TGTGCCAGCAGCCCCGGGGGCTCTGGGGCCAACGTCCTGACTTTC

j_call: TRBJ2-2
v_call: TRBV2
d_call: NA
clone_size: many
cdr3_aa: CASSEGGFGTGELFF
cdr3_nt: TGTGCCAGCAGTGAAGGAGGGTTCGGCACCGGGGAGCTGTTTTTT

j_call: TRBJ1-5
v_call: TRBV27
d_call: NA
clone_size: NA
cdr3_aa: CASSFPPEGSNQPQHF
cdr3_nt: TGTGCCAGCAGTTTTCCCCCGGAGGGAAGCAATCAGCCCCAGCATTTT

j_call: TRBJ2-1
v_call: TRBV28
d_call: NA
clone_size: NA
cdr3_aa: CASSLVRGSYNEQFF
cdr3_nt: TGTGCCAGCAGTTTAGTTAGGGGGTCCTACAATGAGCAGTTCTTC

j_call: TRBJ2-7
v_call: TRBV11-2
d_call: TRBD2
clone_size: NA
cdr3_aa: CASSRTSGRVDEQYF
cdr3_nt: TGTGCCAGCAGCCGGACTAGCGGGAGAGTCGACGAGCAGTACTTC

j_call: TRBJ1-4
v_call: TRBV28
d_call: NA
clone_size: few
cdr3_aa: CASSLRSEGSGGKLFF
cdr3_nt: TGTGCCAGCAGCCTTAGATCCGAGGGCTCGGGGGGAAAACTGTTTTTT

j_call: TRBJ1-5
v_call: TRBV29-1
d_call: NA
clone_size: NA
cdr3_aa: CSAILSNQPQHF
cdr3_nt: TGCAGCGCCATCCTTAGCAATCAGCCCCAGCATTTT

j_call: TRBJ2-2
v_call: TRBV7-3
d_call: TRBD2
clone_size: NA
cdr3_aa: CASSVKAGAAGELFF
cdr3_nt: TGTGCCAGCAGCGTCAAAGCGGGAGCGGCCGGGGAGCTGTTTTTT

j_call: TRBJ1-4
v_call: TRBV4-1
d_call: TRBD1
clone_size: NA
cdr3_aa: CASSRTGATNEKLFF
cdr3_nt: TGCGCCAGCAGCCGTACAGGGGCAACTAATGAAAAACTGTTTTTT

j_call: TRBJ2-5
v_call: TRBV5-1
d_call: TRBD1
clone_size: NA
cdr3_aa: CASSRTGGEETQYF
cdr3_nt: TGCGCCAGCAGCCGTACAGGGGGCGAAGAGACCCAGTACTTC

j_call: TRBJ2-7
v_call: TRBV2
d_call: TRBD1
clone_size: once
cdr3_aa: CASRPPGTVYEQYF
cdr3_nt: TGTGCCAGCAGACCCCCCGGGACAGTCTACGAGCAGTACTTC

j_call: TRBJ1-5
v_call: TRBV2
d_call: NA
clone_size: many
cdr3_aa: CASRDTHYQPQHF
cdr3_nt: TGTGCCAGCAGGGACACCCACTATCAGCCCCAGCATTTT

j_call: TRBJ1-1
v_call: TRBV6-1
d_call: TRBD1
clone_size: NA
cdr3_aa: CASARPGQGDTEAFF
cdr3_nt: TGTGCCAGCGCTCGTCCGGGACAGGGGGACACTGAAGCTTTCTTT

j_call: TRBJ2-3
v_call: TRBV27
d_call: TRBD2
clone_size: NA
cdr3_aa: CASSSPRLAGVPDTQYF
cdr3_nt: TGTGCCAGCAGTTCCCCCCGTCTAGCGGGAGTCCCAGATACGCAGTATTTT

j_call: TRBJ2-7
v_call: TRBV30
d_call: TRBD1
clone_size: NA
cdr3_aa: CAWTPPWQGAGYEQYF
cdr3_nt: TGTGCCTGGACACCACCGTGGCAGGGGGCCGGGTACGAGCAGTACTTC

j_call: TRBJ2-5
v_call: TRBV7-3
d_call: NA
clone_size: NA
cdr3_aa: CASSTTVPPEETQYF
cdr3_nt: TGTGCCAGCAGCACGACAGTTCCACCCGAAGAGACCCAGTACTTC

j_call: TRBJ2-3
v_call: TRBV9
d_call: TRBD2
clone_size: NA
cdr3_aa: CASSQSGVSTDTQYF
cdr3_nt: TGTGCCAGCAGTCAAAGCGGGGTTAGCACAGATACGCAGTATTTT

j_call: TRBJ2-5
v_call: TRBV11-2
d_call: NA
clone_size: NA
cdr3_aa: CASSLGLQETQYF
cdr3_nt: TGTGCCAGCAGCTTAGGCCTGCAAGAGACCCAGTACTTC

j_call: TRBJ2-5
v_call: TRBV6-1
d_call: NA
clone_size: NA
cdr3_aa: CASSKKRLAEETQYF
cdr3_nt: TGTGCCAGCAGTAAAAAGAGGTTAGCGGAGGAGACCCAGTACTTC

j_call: TRBJ2-7
v_call: TRBV11-2
d_call: NA
clone_size: NA
cdr3_aa: CASSLVRGARYEQYF
cdr3_nt: TGTGCCAGCAGCTTAGTGAGAGGGGCCCGCTACGAGCAGTACTTC

j_call: TRBJ1-5
v_call: TRBV11-2
d_call: NA
clone_size: NA
cdr3_aa: CASSFQVWGALRGNQPQHF
cdr3_nt: TGTGCCAGCAGCTTCCAGGTTTGGGGGGCCCTCAGGGGCAATCAGCCCCAGCATTTT

j_call: TRBJ2-1
v_call: TRBV4-1
d_call: NA
clone_size: NA
cdr3_aa: CASSQVPLDYEQFF
cdr3_nt: TGCGCCAGCAGCCAAGTACCCCTGGACTATGAGCAGTTCTTC

j_call: TRBJ2-2
v_call: TRBV5-1
d_call: NA
clone_size: NA
cdr3_aa: CASSEGTGELFF
cdr3_nt: TGCGCCAGCAGTGAAGGCACCGGGGAGCTGTTTTTT

j_call: TRBJ1-2
v_call: TRBV5-1
d_call: NA
clone_size: few
cdr3_aa: CASSLDTGLGYGYTF
cdr3_nt: TGCGCCAGCAGCTTGGATACAGGGCTCGGCTATGGCTACACCTTC

j_call: TRBJ1-2
v_call: TRBV6-1
d_call: TRBD1
clone_size: NA
cdr3_aa: CASREQGAGGYTF
cdr3_nt: TGTGCCAGCAGAGAACAGGGGGCAGGCGGCTACACCTTC

j_call: TRBJ2-5
v_call: TRBV5-1
d_call: NA
clone_size: once
cdr3_aa: CASSPQTGIQETQYF
cdr3_nt: TGCGCCAGCAGTCCCCAAACAGGTATCCAAGAGACCCAGTACTTC

j_call: TRBJ1-2
v_call: TRBV7-9
d_call: NA
clone_size: few
cdr3_aa: CASSLFGEGGYTF
cdr3_nt: TGTGCCAGCAGCTTATTCGGGGAGGGTGGCTACACCTTC

j_call: TRBJ1-1
v_call: TRBV5-4
d_call: NA
clone_size: once
cdr3_aa: CASSPRDTEAFF
cdr3_nt: TGTGCCAGCAGCCCGCGCGACACTGAAGCTTTCTTT

j_call: TRBJ2-4
v_call: TRBV7-2
d_call: NA
clone_size: once
cdr3_aa: CASSVTRDIQYF
cdr3_nt: TGTGCCAGCAGCGTCACCAGGGACATTCAGTACTTC

j_call: TRBJ1-4
v_call: TRBV27
d_call: NA
clone_size: once
cdr3_aa: CASSPRAYEKLFF
cdr3_nt: TGTGCCAGCTCCCCTCGGGCATATGAAAAACTGTTTTTT

j_call: TRBJ1-5
v_call: TRBV7-8
d_call: NA
clone_size: NA
cdr3_aa: CASSLDLAGRQPQHF
cdr3_nt: TGTGCCAGCAGCTTGGATCTGGCAGGACGGCAGCCCCAGCATTTT

j_call: TRBJ1-5
v_call: TRBV6-1
d_call: NA
clone_size: once
cdr3_aa: CASSEQGGNQPQHF
cdr3_nt: TGTGCCAGCAGTGAACAGGGCGGAAATCAGCCCCAGCATTTT

j_call: TRBJ2-2
v_call: TRBV19
d_call: TRBD1
clone_size: few
cdr3_aa: CASSRRDSAPGELFF
cdr3_nt: TGTGCCAGTAGTAGAAGGGACAGTGCGCCCGGGGAGCTGTTTTTT

j_call: TRBJ2-1
v_call: TRBV14
d_call: NA
clone_size: NA
cdr3_aa: CASSPFGAYNEQFF
cdr3_nt: TGTGCCAGCAGTCCTTTTGGGGCCTACAATGAGCAGTTCTTC

j_call: TRBJ2-7
v_call: TRBV19
d_call: TRBD2
clone_size: NA
cdr3_aa: CASRGLAGPYEQYF
cdr3_nt: TGTGCCAGCCGAGGACTAGCGGGACCCTACGAGCAGTACTTC

j_call: TRBJ1-2
v_call: TRBV7-9
d_call: NA
clone_size: few
cdr3_aa: CASSFEGGRQGYGYTF
cdr3_nt: TGTGCCAGCAGCTTTGAGGGAGGTCGGCAGGGCTATGGCTACACCTTC

j_call: TRBJ1-2
v_call: TRBV7-9
d_call: NA
clone_size: few
cdr3_aa: CASSLPWGEGYTF
cdr3_nt: TGTGCCAGCAGCTTACCTTGGGGCGAAGGCTACACCTTC

j_call: TRBJ2-7
v_call: TRBV5-1
d_call: NA
clone_size: NA
cdr3_aa: CASSLLGSSYEQYF
cdr3_nt: TGCGCCAGCAGCTTGCTGGGATCTTCCTACGAGCAGTACTTC

j_call: TRBJ2-6
v_call: TRBV5-6
d_call: NA
clone_size: NA
cdr3_aa: CASSLDSSGANVLTF
cdr3_nt: TGTGCCAGCAGCTTAGACAGCTCTGGGGCCAACGTCCTGACTTTC

j_call: TRBJ1-1
v_call: TRBV5-4
d_call: TRBD1
clone_size: once
cdr3_aa: CASSLGRGQPNTEAFF
cdr3_nt: TGTGCCAGCAGCTTGGGAAGGGGGCAGCCGAACACTGAAGCTTTCTTT

j_call: TRBJ1-4
v_call: TRBV27
d_call: NA
clone_size: NA
cdr3_aa: CASSLFGFGRSNEKLFF
cdr3_nt: TGTGCCAGCAGTTTATTCGGCTTCGGGCGCTCTAATGAAAAACTGTTTTTT

j_call: TRBJ2-7
v_call: TRBV6-1
d_call: NA
clone_size: NA
cdr3_aa: CASTQQPSMPYEQYF
cdr3_nt: TGTGCCAGCACCCAACAGCCCTCGATGCCCTACGAGCAGTACTTC

j_call: TRBJ1-3
v_call: TRBV5-1
d_call: TRBD1
clone_size: NA
cdr3_aa: CASSFGGGADTIYF
cdr3_nt: TGCGCCAGCAGCTTTGGAGGGGGCGCGGACACCATATATTTT

j_call: TRBJ2-4
v_call: TRBV7-9
d_call: NA
clone_size: once
cdr3_aa: CASSSWGIAKNIQYF
cdr3_nt: TGTGCCAGCAGCTCCTGGGGCATAGCCAAAAACATTCAGTACTTC

j_call: TRBJ1-1
v_call: TRBV19
d_call: NA
clone_size: NA
cdr3_aa: CASSPLSRGRTEAFF
cdr3_nt: TGTGCCAGTAGTCCCCTGAGCCGGGGGAGGACTGAAGCTTTCTTT